This T cell receptor beta chain was captured by sequencing in a study of cytomegalovirus exposure and HLA in healthy donors (dated 2017 in TCRdb). Regarding the complete study: An earlier analysis of roughly 630 of the donors reported about 250 Gb of sequence data and roughly 110 million unique TCR beta sequences from 150 million to 200 million T cells. An early release covering roughly 600 HLA-typed donors comprised about 300 gigabases of sequencing data and tens of millions of unique TCR sequences. Of the roughly 400 genotyped donors, roughly 80% fell in the genetic ancestry cluster associated with self-reported Caucasian donors. The study aimed to test whether signatures of past pathogen exposure could be identified by cataloging public T cell receptors. The study used immunosequencing to profile the T cell repertoires of some 600 subjects and linked those repertoires to cytomegalovirus serostatus. Besides the first cohort of 500 to 700 subjects, a separate validation cohort made up of 120 different subjects was used. To predict cytomegalovirus infection status, the study brought together high-throughput TCR immunosequencing, statistical association of individual TCRs with disease status, and machine learning. In a later analysis, previously published TCR beta repertoires from about 670 donors were re-analyzed and high-resolution HLA genotyping was added so that TCR occurrence patterns could be studied. In the later analysis, no new phenotypic data were used to find candidate immune exposures; instead, reliance was placed on TCR beta sequences and their occurrence across donors. An earlier analysis of a few hundred of the donors applied high-throughput TCR beta sequencing to assess whether each TCR beta V gene segment acted as functional or pseudogenic. Donor age, sex, ethnicity and CMV serostatus were compiled together with the repertoire data. A later genetic analysis took genome-wide SNP genotypes for 398 of the 666 donors and used that subset as a discovery cohort. All discovery cohort repertoires had been generated on a single sequencing platform. Both class I and class II loci were covered by HLA typing, at four-digit resolution. Typing coverage varied by locus: roughly 629-630 donors for A, B, C, DRB1 and DQB1; roughly 560 for DQA1; more than 600 for DPA1; fewer than 480 for DPB1. Because of strong linkage in the cohort, a few DR-DQ haplotypes were treated as single units for association and clustering. Across some 400 genotyped donors of the cohort, an average of about 220,000 unique TCR beta nucleotide sequences per donor were sequenced, and 15% to 20% of those sequences were non-productive.

As to this clone: This receptor's antigen is unknown. Per-nucleotide qualities are absent, and no much larger clonotype sits a single base away.

Receptor amplification or capture employed the immunoSEQ multiplex PCR assay. The multiplex PCR relied on a mix of 60 forward primers for TCR Vbeta segments and 13 reverse primers for TCR Jbeta segments. A multiplex PCR assay on genomic DNA amplified the CDR3 region of rearranged TCR beta genes. On the Illumina HiSeq System, the amplified TCR beta libraries were sequenced as 87-base-pair reads. As for how the authors treated the data: A later analysis counted about 80 million unique TCR beta chains across the 700 or so repertoires, and around 12 million of these chains were shared by at least two donors. A nearest-neighbor algorithm error-corrected the raw reads and collapsed the reads into unique sequences, merging closely related sequences to remove PCR and sequencing errors. Alignment of CDR3 sequences to IMGT reference sequences was used to assign V, D and J gene segments. Each retained sequence needed at least a six-nucleotide match to both a V gene segment and a J gene segment. A rearrangement counted as productive if the CDR3 had no stop codons and remained in frame with V and J, and every other rearrangement counted as non-productive. Following IMGT convention, CDR3 was defined as the stretch from the second conserved V-encoded cysteine to the conserved J-encoded phenylalanine. The earlier analysis of 587 of the donors excluded any sequence lacking an unambiguous match to a single V gene segment. In an earlier analysis of about 590 of the donors, a V segment was called functional when productive rearrangements were above 56.7%, and segregating when the standard deviation between donors exceeded 5%. A statistical classification framework was built to diagnose cytomegalovirus status from the catalog of TCR beta chain sequences. V and J gene assignment, in a later analysis, came from comparing TCR nucleotide sequences with IMGT/GENE-DB human TR gene sequences. A later analysis assigned CDR3 sequences and most-parsimonious VDJ recombination scenarios with the TCRdist pipeline. A later analysis defined each TCR beta chain by its CDR3 amino acid sequence plus V-gene family, and excluded reads lacking a unique V-gene family. To address suspected cross-contamination and a sequencing artifact, a later analysis removed several hundred highly shared, low-generation-probability nucleotide sequences. In a later analysis, a clonal expansion index was calculated for each public chain from normalized within-repertoire ranks of inferred template counts. Generation probabilities in a later analysis came from a VDJ recombination model fitted to out-of-frame rearrangements, and those results were checked against IGoR. In a later analysis, hypergeometric tests were used to score TCR-TCR, TCR-HLA and TCR-CMV co-occurrence, with a repertoire-size bias correction applied to TCR pairs. In a later analysis, false discovery rates were estimated by permuting HLA or CMV assignments 20 times. In a later analysis, co-occurring TCRs were grouped with DBSCAN, and TCRdist sequence similarity was added when clustering was performed within HLA-allele-positive subsets. Repertoires with fewer than 30,000 or more than 120,000 public chains were left out of co-occurrence clustering, as were four to six repertoires with anomalous nucleotide sharing. In TCRdb, the immuneACCESS table is reduced to in-frame sequences with V and J assigned. These tables do not hold every clone; where another copy was compared, an unresolved V gene accounts for under half, and the others remain unexplained. V, J and clone size are those of that table, while D and trimming were read from the DNA. For this sample the table gives around 36,000 clones, of which 86% were detected only once. The ten largest clones capture about an eighth of the sample.

Deletion took 1 base off V and 1 base off J, with a span of 11 bases between the germline ends. Based on the germline V gene, the CDR1 and CDR2 sequences are KGHSH and LQKENI. The CDR3 holds 15 amino acids from the cysteine to the phenylalanine. Left in the record is the CDR3 DNA by itself, 45 bases read in frame from the first base. Beyond this particular receptor, the publication reports: The sequencing pipeline was judged likely to have produced a cluster of highly shared sequence variants as a technical artifact. An earlier analysis of roughly 570 of the donors showed that most TCR beta V segments appeared in productive rearrangements either about 87% or about 30% of the time, which broadly matched IMGT annotations. The authors suggested that the approach could potentially be generalized to other disease states and immunological phenotypes. Because some donors lacked HLA typing at each locus, the association tests relied only on the typed subset. Correlated functional status among segregating V segments might reflect linkage disequilibrium, but an unknown experimental factor could not be ruled out. While some public TCRs were present in many individuals, most TCR sequences turned up only very rarely across donors. A further reported finding was that TCR beta sequences accurately predicted the HLA-A and HLA-B alleles for most subjects in the first cohort. In this cohort, only TCR beta chains were sequenced, and detectable features were limited by the absence of alpha or paired-chain data. A later analysis found that TCR association rates varied across HLA loci, with DRB1 alleles showing the most associated TCRs and HLA-C alleles the fewest. A later analysis found that HLA-associated TCR beta chains were more clonally expanded and had lower generation probabilities than equally common non-associated chains. A later analysis reported that several top co-occurrence clusters appeared linked to parvovirus B19, influenza, CMV and Epstein-Barr virus. When HLA alleles, especially DR and DQ, strongly co-occurred, attributing TCR associations to individual alleles was difficult. A few of the identified cytomegalovirus-associated TCR beta chains were confirmed in vitro to be specific for cytomegalovirus antigens. In the study, some 160 TCR beta chains were listed as associated with cytomegalovirus. Immune exposure information for the cohort was limited to CMV serostatus. In a later genetic analysis, fewer N-insertions in productive TCRs were reported among donors in an Asian-associated ancestry cluster than the approximately 710-donor mean. In a later analysis, most CMV-associated TCR beta chains were found to appear HLA-restricted, with HLA associations seemingly driven largely by CMV exposure. The presence/absence analyses assumed that sequencing depth was roughly uniform across donors, and that assumption may not be true. At a false discovery rate of 0.05, a later analysis linked under 20,000 TCR beta sequences to specific HLA alleles. Cytomegalovirus status was reported to be diagnosed by the classifier with high specificity and sensitivity in both the original and validation cohorts. V-gene and J-gene trimming of TCR beta chains was associated with a missense DCLRE1C variant in a later genetic analysis, and the association was replicated in an independent cohort. The earlier analysis of nearly 600 of the donors excluded over 15 rarely observed V segments, including chromosome 9 orphons, because counts were too low. Some IMGT-functional V segments, including TRBV6-2 and TRBV6-3, could not be told apart with the 87-base-pair reads, so those segments were excluded.

In total, fewer than 750 healthy bone marrow donors made up the cohort. All cohort members were sampled while nominally healthy, although unrecorded immune exposures were likely present. The donor was CMV seropositive and belonged to the group of 250 to 300 seropositive cohort members. Every donor gave a peripheral blood sample, and the peripheral blood mononuclear cells from that sample were used for TCR beta sequencing. The Qiagen DNeasy Blood Extraction Kit was used to extract genomic DNA from the blood cell samples. The sequence came from a woman aged 35 to 49 in good health and CMV-seropositive. The V and J genes are TRBV18 and TRBJ2-7; possibly the D gene is TRBD2, per 7 matching bases. Input material: PBMCs. The CDR3 is CASSPRGGESYEQYF. The sequence in DNA is TGTGCCAGCTCACCACGGGGGGGCGAATCCTACGAGCAGTACTTC.